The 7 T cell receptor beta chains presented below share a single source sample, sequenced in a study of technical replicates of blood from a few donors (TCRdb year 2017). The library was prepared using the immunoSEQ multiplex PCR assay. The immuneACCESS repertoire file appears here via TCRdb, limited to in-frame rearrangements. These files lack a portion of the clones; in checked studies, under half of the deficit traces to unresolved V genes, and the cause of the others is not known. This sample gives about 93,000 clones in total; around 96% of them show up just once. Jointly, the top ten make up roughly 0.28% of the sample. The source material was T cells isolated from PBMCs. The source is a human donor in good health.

The CDR3: CASSEDLAGTSGLNEQFF. The DNA of the CDR3 is TGTGCCAGCAGTGAAGACCTCGCCGGGACTAGCGGGTTGAATGAGCAGTTCTTC. This sequence joins TRBV6-1 and TRBJ2-1; 12 nucleotides match TRBD2. The CDR3 sequence is 18 residues long. Unmatched junction bases numbered 11, after V lost 1 base and J lost 7 bases. Germline-derived CDR1 and CDR2 are MNHNS and SASEGT.

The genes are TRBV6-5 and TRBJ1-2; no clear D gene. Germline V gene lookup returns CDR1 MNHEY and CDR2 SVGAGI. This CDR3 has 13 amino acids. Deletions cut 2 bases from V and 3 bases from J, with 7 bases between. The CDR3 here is CASSYGVDYGYTF. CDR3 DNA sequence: TGTGCCAGCAGTTACGGAGTGGACTATGGCTACACCTTC.

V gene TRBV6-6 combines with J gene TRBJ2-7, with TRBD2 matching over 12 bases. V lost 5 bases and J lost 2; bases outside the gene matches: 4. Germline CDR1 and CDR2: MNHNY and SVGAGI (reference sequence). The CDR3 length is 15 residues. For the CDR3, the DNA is TGTGCCAGCAGTCCTTGGACTAGCGGGGCCTACGAGCAGTACTTC. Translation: CASSPWTSGAYEQYF.

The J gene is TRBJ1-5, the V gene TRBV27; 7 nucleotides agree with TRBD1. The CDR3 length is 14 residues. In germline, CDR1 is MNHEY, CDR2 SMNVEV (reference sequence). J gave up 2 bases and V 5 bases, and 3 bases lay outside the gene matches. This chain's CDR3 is CASSPGTGNQPQHF. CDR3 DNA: TGTGCCAGCAGTCCCGGGACAGGCAATCAGCCCCAGCATTTT.

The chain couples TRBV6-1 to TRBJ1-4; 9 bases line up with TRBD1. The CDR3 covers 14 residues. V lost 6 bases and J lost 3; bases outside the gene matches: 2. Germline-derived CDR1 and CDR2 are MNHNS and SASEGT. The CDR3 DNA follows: TGTGCCAGCAGCCGGGACAGGGCTAATGAAAAACTGTTTTTT. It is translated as CASSRDRANEKLFF.

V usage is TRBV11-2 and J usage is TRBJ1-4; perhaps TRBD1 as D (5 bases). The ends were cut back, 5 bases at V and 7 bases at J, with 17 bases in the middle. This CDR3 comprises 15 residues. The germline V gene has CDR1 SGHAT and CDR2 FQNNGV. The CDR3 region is CASSGRQGKGEKLFF. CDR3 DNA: TGTGCCAGCAGCGGACGTCAGGGAAAGGGTGAAAAACTGTTTTTT.

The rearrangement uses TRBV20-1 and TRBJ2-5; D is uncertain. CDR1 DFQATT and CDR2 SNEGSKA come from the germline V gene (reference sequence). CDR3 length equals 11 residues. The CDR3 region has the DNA TGCACCTGGGCCCGACAAGAGACCCAGTACTTC. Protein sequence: CTWARQETQYF.